Listed below are T cell receptor beta chains from one sample, sequenced in a study of neurological immune-mediated disorders. TCRdb called the 5' RACE reads again in MiXCR, with one record for every CDR3 protein. Among under 40,000 distinct CDR3 sequences listed, less than 9% were seen once. Sample: CD4+ T cells from blood. The origin of the receptors is a man in his forties or fifties in good health. Both conserved end residues are part of each CDR3. D genes are given only for firm matches. For some rows the clone size is stated as once, few or many, or as a class when expanded; others skip it.

CDR3nt: TGTGCCAGCAGCCCCCAGGGCTACGAGCAGTACTTC
CDR3aa: CASSPQGYEQYF
v_gene: TRBV6-6
j_gene: TRBJ2-7
d_gene: -
abundance: many
len: 12

CDR3nt: TGCAGTGCGATCACCCTAGCGGGAGGGAACACCGGGGAGCTGTTTTTT
CDR3aa: CSAITLAGGNTGELFF
v_gene: TRBV20-1
j_gene: TRBJ2-2
d_gene: TRBD2
abundance: many
len: 16

CDR3nt: TGTGCCAGCTCACCACCCGGTCCCTTCTACGAGCAGTACTTC
CDR3aa: CASSPPGPFYEQYF
v_gene: TRBV18
j_gene: TRBJ2-7
d_gene: -
abundance: many
len: 14

CDR3nt: TGCGCCAGCAGCTTCGGGGCCGGGAGGGGCTACGAGCAGTACTTC
CDR3aa: CASSFGAGRGYEQYF
v_gene: TRBV5-1
j_gene: TRBJ2-7
d_gene: TRBD2
abundance: many
len: 15

CDR3nt: TGTGCCAGCAGCTCGGGATTTAGGGGGAGGTTTAGCACAGATACGCAGTATTTT
CDR3aa: CASSSGFRGRFSTDTQYF
v_gene: TRBV7-2
j_gene: TRBJ2-3
d_gene: -
abundance: medium-sized
len: 18

CDR3nt: TGCGCCAGCAGCCGGAGCGAAGCGGGGCTCACAGATACGCAGTATTTT
CDR3aa: CASSRSEAGLTDTQYF
v_gene: TRBV5-1
j_gene: TRBJ2-3
d_gene: TRBD2
abundance: many
len: 16

CDR3nt: TGCGCCAGCAGCCCCACTAGCGGGGCCGGGGAGCTGTTTTTT
CDR3aa: CASSPTSGAGELFF
v_gene: TRBV5-1
j_gene: TRBJ2-2
d_gene: TRBD2
abundance: many
len: 14

CDR3nt: TGTGCCAGCAGCCGTAGGGCACTTAACAATGAGCAGTTCTTC
CDR3aa: CASSRRALNNEQFF
v_gene: TRBV4-2
j_gene: TRBJ2-1
d_gene: -
abundance: many
len: 14

CDR3nt: TGTGCCACCAGCAGATATGGGTATAGCAATCAGCCCCAGCATTTT
CDR3aa: CATSRYGYSNQPQHF
v_gene: TRBV15
j_gene: TRBJ1-5
d_gene: -
abundance: many
len: 15

CDR3nt: TGCGCCAGCAGCCAAGATCCAAGGGACAGGGTGTTACGAGAGACCCAGTACTTC
CDR3aa: CASSQDPRDRVLRETQYF
v_gene: TRBV4-1
j_gene: TRBJ2-5
d_gene: TRBD1
abundance: many
len: 18

CDR3nt: TGCAGTGCTAGAGATTTGCGGGGGCAGGGATTTGGCCAGCCCCAGCATTTT
CDR3aa: CSARDLRGQGFGQPQHF
v_gene: TRBV20-1
j_gene: TRBJ1-5
d_gene: -
abundance: many
len: 17

CDR3nt: TGCGCCAGCAGCCGATCCTCCTGGGCCCGGGACAGGGTCGAAAAACTGTTTTTT
CDR3aa: CASSRSSWARDRVEKLFF
v_gene: TRBV4-3
j_gene: TRBJ1-4
d_gene: TRBD1
abundance: many
len: 18

CDR3nt: TGCAGTGCTAGAGACAGGGGGTTGGGTTCACCCCTCCACTTT
CDR3aa: CSARDRGLGSPLHF
v_gene: TRBV20-1
j_gene: TRBJ1-6
d_gene: TRBD1
abundance: -
len: 14

CDR3nt: TGTGCCAGCAGCCGTATACTAGCGGGAGCAGAGACCCAGTACTTC
CDR3aa: CASSRILAGAETQYF
v_gene: TRBV7-9
j_gene: TRBJ2-5
d_gene: TRBD2
abundance: -
len: 15

CDR3nt: TGTGCCAGCTCACCTCACCCTCCGGACTGGACAGGGCTTAGCAATCAGCCCCAGCATTTT
CDR3aa: CASSPHPPDWTGLSNQPQHF
v_gene: TRBV18
j_gene: TRBJ1-5
d_gene: TRBD1
abundance: many
len: 20

CDR3nt: TGCGCCAGCAGCTCAACCGGGACAGGGCGCTACGAGCAGTACTTC
CDR3aa: CASSSTGTGRYEQYF
v_gene: TRBV5-1
j_gene: TRBJ2-7
d_gene: TRBD1
abundance: many
len: 15

CDR3nt: TGCGCCAGCAGCTTGGGGCTACCGCAAGAGACCCAGTACTTC
CDR3aa: CASSLGLPQETQYF
v_gene: TRBV5-1
j_gene: TRBJ2-5
d_gene: -
abundance: many
len: 14

CDR3nt: TGCGCCAGCAGCCTGGGCACTAGCAGAAGCACAGATACGCAGTATTTT
CDR3aa: CASSLGTSRSTDTQYF
v_gene: TRBV5-1
j_gene: TRBJ2-3
d_gene: -
abundance: many
len: 16

CDR3nt: TGCGCCAGCAGCCAAGGAGAAACAAGAGGGGGTGAGCAGTTCTTC
CDR3aa: CASSQGETRGGEQFF
v_gene: TRBV4-3
j_gene: TRBJ2-1
d_gene: -
abundance: many
len: 15

CDR3nt: TGCAGTGCTCTCGGACAGGGGGTGGTAGGCTATGGCTACACCTTC
CDR3aa: CSALGQGVVGYGYTF
v_gene: TRBV20-1
j_gene: TRBJ1-2
d_gene: TRBD1
abundance: many
len: 15

CDR3nt: TGCGCCAGCAGCTTGAGGGGGACAGATACGCAGTATTTT
CDR3aa: CASSLRGTDTQYF
v_gene: TRBV5-1
j_gene: TRBJ2-3
d_gene: -
abundance: few
len: 13

CDR3nt: TGTGCCAGCAGTTATGCAGGGATTGGCGAGCAGTACTTC
CDR3aa: CASSYAGIGEQYF
v_gene: TRBV6-5
j_gene: TRBJ2-7
d_gene: -
abundance: many
len: 13

CDR3nt: TGTGCCAGCAGCGTCTCTAGTCACCACGAGCAGTACTTC
CDR3aa: CASSVSSHHEQYF
v_gene: TRBV7-2
j_gene: TRBJ2-7
d_gene: -
abundance: medium-sized
len: 13

CDR3nt: TGCGCCAGCCACCTAGATGGGACTAATGAAAAACTGTTTTTT
CDR3aa: CASHLDGTNEKLFF
v_gene: TRBV4-1
j_gene: TRBJ1-4
d_gene: -
abundance: many
len: 14

CDR3nt: TGCAGTGCTACACCCAGAAAAGATACGCAGTATTTT
CDR3aa: CSATPRKDTQYF
v_gene: TRBV20-1
j_gene: TRBJ2-3
d_gene: -
abundance: many
len: 12

CDR3nt: TGTGCCAGCAGTTACTCGATACGCGGCTACGAGCAGTACTTC
CDR3aa: CASSYSIRGYEQYF
v_gene: TRBV6-2/TRBV6-3
j_gene: TRBJ2-7
d_gene: -
abundance: many
len: 14

CDR3nt: TGCGCCAGCCGGAAGGGTAATGAAAAACTGTTTTTT
CDR3aa: CASRKGNEKLFF
v_gene: TRBV5-1
j_gene: TRBJ1-4
d_gene: -
abundance: many
len: 12

CDR3nt: TGCAGTGCGCACCTGACAGGGAGGTTTGTTTCTGGGGCCAACGTCCTGACTTTC
CDR3aa: CSAHLTGRFVSGANVLTF
v_gene: TRBV20-1
j_gene: TRBJ2-6
d_gene: -
abundance: many
len: 18

CDR3nt: TGTGCCAGCAGCAATGGGGACTCCCGGGGTACGCAGTATTTT
CDR3aa: CASSNGDSRGTQYF
v_gene: TRBV21-1
j_gene: TRBJ2-3
d_gene: -
abundance: many
len: 14